This T cell receptor (beta chain) was found in a study of cytomegalovirus exposure and HLA in healthy donors. Study-wide findings and caveats: Among immune exposure information, only CMV serostatus was available.

Both 60 Vbeta primers and 13 Jbeta primers went into the PCR. Clones were sequenced by immunoSEQ multiplex PCR, and TCRdb holds only the in-frame ones, with some missing. Of about 150,000 clones listed, 80% to 85% are singletons. To note about this clone: The antigen remains undetermined.

The germline V and J ends were trimmed by 8 bases and 10 bases, with 24 bases remaining between them. Germline CDR1 SNHLY, CDR2 FYNNEI. This CDR3 spans 15 amino acids. V usage is TRBV2 and J usage is TRBJ2-1, with D unresolved. The receptor's source is a boy aged 2-9 years in good health and CMV-seronegative. The sample was PBMCs. The CDR3 is CASGPVRNKSPEQFF. As DNA, the CDR3 is TGTGCCAGCGGGCCGGTCCGGAACAAGTCTCCGGAGCAGTTCTTC.